The present entry profiles one TCR beta chain with its context. V shed 1 base, J shed 3 bases, and the junction held 3 bases outside the gene matches. The CDR3 has 14 residues. CDR1 is SGHDT and CDR2 is YYEEEE in the germline V gene. This record belongs to a study of control samples from healthy donors and cancer patients. Here immunoSEQ multiplex PCR was the method, and the copy in TCRdb shows in-frame clones only, minus some. The sample holds a few hundred thousand clones, 80% to 95% seen once. The chain carries TRBV5-6 and TRBJ1-1, with TRBD1 matching over 7 bases. The clonotype was recovered from a man aged 40-50 years with head and neck cancer. The material sequenced was PBMCs. Here the CDR3 DNA reads TGTGCCAGCAGCTTGCCAGGGGGTCACACTGAAGCTTTCTTT. Its translation: CASSLPGGHTEAFF.